The 29 T cell receptor beta chains presented below share a single source sample, sequenced in a study of blood T cells in healthy people across ages. The authors ran a second PCR of 7 to 11 cycles using a sample-barcoded 5' primer and a J-beta primer mix. TCRdb analysed the 5' RACE reads with MiXCR anew, one entry per CDR3 protein. The data hold approximately 850,000 distinct CDR3 sequences, with roughly 44% observed a single time. The sample was blood. The origin of the receptors is a man aged 55 to 70 in good health.

The chain carries TRBV24-1 and TRBJ2-3, with 9 bases lining up with TRBD1. Germline trimming cut 3 bases from V and 0 bases from J; bases unmatched to any gene: 9. This CDR3 is built from 18 residues. Germline V gene data show CDR1 as KGHDR and CDR2 as SFDVKD. The CDR3 region has the DNA TGTGCCACCAGTGATCCCCCCGACAGGGGGATTAGCACAGATACGCAGTATTTT. Protein: CATSDPPDRGISTDTQYF.

The chain carries TRBV6-2 or TRBV6-3 and TRBJ2-5; tentative D call: TRBD1 (6 bases). V was pared by 6 bases and J by 11 bases, with 16 bases between. CDR3 length: 12 amino acids. CDR1 and CDR2 from the germline V gene are MNHEY and SVGEGT. The CDR3 loop reads CASSPTGNVQYF. CDR3 DNA: TGTGCCAGCAGCCCCACAGGGAACGTGCAGTACTTC.

This sequence joins TRBV4-3 and TRBJ2-3; the match to TRBD1 covers 7 bases. This CDR3 is 16 amino acids long. The V and J ends lost 0 bases and 2 bases, in that order; junction bases with no gene match: 5. In germline, CDR1 is LGHNA, CDR2 YSLEER. The chain's CDR3 is CASSQDRQGPTDTQYF. The DNA for the CDR3 is TGCGCCAGCAGCCAAGACCGACAGGGCCCCACAGATACGCAGTATTTT.

The rearrangement links TRBV7-3 to TRBJ2-3, with D tentatively TRBD1 (6 bases). CDR3 length equals 15 residues. Trimming stripped 1 base from V and 4 bases from J, with 12 bases between. CDR1 SGHTA and CDR2 FQGTGA come from the germline V gene. The CDR3: CASSLSSGGADTQYF. CDR3 bases: TGTGCCAGCAGCTTAAGTTCTGGGGGCGCAGATACGCAGTATTTT.

The chain employs TRBV6-5 and TRBJ2-1; tentatively, D is TRBD1 (6 bases). Germline V CDR1 and CDR2: MNHEY, SVGAGI. CDR3 size: 13 residues. Deletions cut 5 bases from V and 5 bases from J, with 10 bases between. The DNA for the CDR3 is TGTGCCAGCAGTAACTACAGGGACAATGAGCAGTTCTTC. Protein product: CASSNYRDNEQFF.

This clonotype occurred once. A much bigger clone sits one base away, suggesting this may be a read error. This chain links TRBV29-1 with TRBJ2-7; tentatively, D is TRBD2 (5 bases). Trimming removed 1 base from V and 4 bases from J, with 20 bases in between. Germline CDR1 and CDR2: SQVTM and ANQGSEA. This CDR3 contains 16 residues. The CDR3 loop reads CSVEARPGVLGYEQYF. CDR3 nucleotide sequence: TGCAGCGTTGAAGCTAGACCCGGGGTCCTGGGTTACGAGCAGTACTTC.

CDR3 sequence: CASGLVLIVQGAGEQFF. The DNA of the CDR3 is TGTGCTAGTGGTTTGGTACTAATCGTACAGGGGGCAGGTGAGCAGTTCTTC. The chain couples TRBV12-5 to TRBJ2-1, with TRBD1 matching over 9 bases. The CDR3 sequence is 17 residues long. Germline V gene lookup returns CDR1 LGHNT and CDR2 FRNRAP. V lost 0 bases, J lost 9 bases, and 12 bases stayed unmatched. The full variable domain, in which reference TRBV12-5 and TRBJ2-1 provide the parts outside the CDR3, is DARVTQTPRHKVTEMGQEVTMRCQPILGHNTVFWYRQTMMQGLELLAYFRNRAPLDDSGMPKDRFSAEMPDATLATLKIQPSEPRDSAVYFCASGLVLIVQGAGEQFFGPGTRLTVL.

The chain employs TRBV6-2 or TRBV6-3 and TRBJ1-1; a weak D match, TRBD1 (5 bases). V lost 6 bases to trimming and J lost 1 base, with 21 bases between them. CDR3 length: 17 amino acids. CDR1 is MNHEY and CDR2 is SVGEGT in the germline V gene. The CDR3 loop is CASRTKGSRVENTEAFF. The CDR3 nucleotides are TGTGCCAGCAGGACAAAGGGGAGCAGAGTCGAGAACACTGAAGCTTTCTTT.

This clonotype came up a few times. The rearrangement uses TRBV7-2 and TRBJ2-5; 8 positions agree with TRBD2. Trimming cost V 5 bases and J 7 bases; bases outside gene matches: 12. CDR1 is SGHTA, CDR2 FQGNSA, per germline. The CDR3 spans 15 residues. The chain's CDR3 is CASSPSRGGLGTQYF. CDR3 in DNA: TGTGCCAGCAGCCCATCCCGGGGGGGCCTGGGGACCCAGTACTTC.

This clonotype was observed a handful of times. V is TRBV7-2 and J is TRBJ2-5; D is perhaps TRBD1 or TRBD2 (5 bases each). CDR3 length: 12 amino acids. CDR1 is SGHTA and CDR2 is FQGNSA in the germline V gene. Trimming took off 8 bases at V and 5 bases at J, with 12 bases between the two ends. CDR3 residues: CASALGAETQYF. The CDR3 region has the DNA TGTGCCAGCGCCCTCGGGGCGGAGACCCAGTACTTC.

This clonotype has only a few counts. The CDR3 DNA reads TGTGCCAGCAGCGCGGGACTAGCGGATCTACAAGAGACCCAGTACTTC. Translating gives CASSAGLADLQETQYF. The rearrangement uses TRBV11-3 and TRBJ2-5; 11 nucleotides agree with TRBD2. The CDR3 is made up of 16 amino acids. Looked up from germline, CDR1 is SGHNT and CDR2 is YENEEA. Trimming removed 5 bases from V and 2 bases from J; junction bases left unmatched: 7.

This rearrangement joins TRBV29-1 to TRBJ2-1; D ambiguous. Trimming cost V 5 bases and J 0 bases, with 11 bases left between them. From germline, CDR1 is SQVTM and CDR2 ANQGSEA. The CDR3 consists of 14 residues. CDR3 protein: CSVFTSSSYNEQFF. For the CDR3, the DNA is TGCAGCGTTTTTACGTCGAGCTCCTACAATGAGCAGTTCTTC.

This rearrangement joins TRBV10-3 to TRBJ1-5, with unresolved D. The CDR3 is made up of 14 amino acids. CDR1 and CDR2 from the germline V gene are ENHRY and SYGVKD. Trimming pared 4 bases from V and 2 bases from J, leaving 9 bases between. DNA of the CDR3: TGTGCCATCAGTGGTGAGATGGGCAATCAGCCCCAGCATTTT. This translates into CAISGEMGNQPQHF.

The V call is TRBV6-6, the J call TRBJ1-1, with a weak D call TRBD1 (6 bases). Germline CDR1 MNHNY, CDR2 SVGAGI (reference sequence). The CDR3 is 12 residues long. Deletions cut 7 bases from V and 4 bases from J, with 10 bases between. CDR3 in amino acids: CASIQGTTEAFF. CDR3 bases: TGTGCCAGCATTCAGGGGACCACTGAAGCTTTCTTT.

The rearrangement joins TRBV7-2 to TRBJ2-3; D is perhaps TRBD1 (6 bases). Germline V CDR1 and CDR2: SGHTA, FQGNSA. This CDR3 region has 15 residues. V lost 5 bases, J lost 2 bases, and 14 bases lay in between. The CDR3 DNA follows: TGTGCCAGCAGCCCGTCCCGGGACATCACAGATACGCAGTATTTT. Its translation is CASSPSRDITDTQYF.

This clonotype was picked up a small number of times. This chain uses TRBV6-2 or TRBV6-3 with TRBJ1-1, with 7 positions matching TRBD1. The germline V gene encodes CDR1 MNHEY and CDR2 SVGEGT. After removal of 5 bases from V and 4 bases from J, the junction contained 10 bases not matched to a gene. CDR3 length equals 15 residues. As DNA, the CDR3 is TGTGCCAGCAGTCCTACAAACCGGGACAGCACTGAAGCTTTCTTT. It specifies CASSPTNRDSTEAFF.

CDR3 in amino acids: CASSPRTLNTDTQYF. CDR3 DNA: TGTGCCAGCAGCCCCAGGACACTAAACACAGATACGCAGTATTTT. The chain recombines TRBV7-2 with TRBJ2-3; a weak D match, TRBD1 (5 bases). CDR3 length equals 15 residues. Trimming took 5 bases from V and 2 from J, leaving 14 bases between them. Germline V CDR1 and CDR2: SGHTA, FQGNSA.

The chain uses TRBV12-3 or TRBV12-4 and TRBJ1-5; weak D call: TRBD1 (5 bases). Trimming cost V 5 bases and J 3 bases, with 8 bases left between them. This CDR3 comprises 13 residues. CDR3 in amino acids: CASSPDNNQPQHF. The CDR3 nucleotides read TGTGCCAGCAGTCCGGACAACAATCAGCCCCAGCATTTT.

This clonotype was counted at least ten times. The chain combines TRBV7-2 with TRBJ2-5, with TRBD2 matching over 8 bases. V shed 3 bases, J shed 3 bases, and the junction held 0 bases outside the gene matches. CDR1 is SGHTA and CDR2 is FQGNSA in the germline V gene. This CDR3 comprises 13 residues. CDR3 protein: CASSLGLEETQYF. The CDR3, as DNA: TGTGCCAGCAGCTTGGGACTAGAAGAGACCCAGTACTTC.

The chain has TRBV10-3 and TRBJ1-2; no clear D. With 2 bases removed from V and 2 bases from J, the gap between germline ends came to 6 bases. In germline, CDR1 is ENHRY, CDR2 SYGVKD. The CDR3 runs to 13 residues. CDR3 DNA sequence: TGTGCCATCAGTGAGGGGGAGAACTATGGCTACACCTTC. Encoded protein: CAISEGENYGYTF.

This clonotype was seen only a few times. The chain recombines TRBV12-5 with TRBJ1-1; D gene uncertain. This CDR3 has 12 amino acids. Trimming shortened V by 3 bases and J by 2 bases, and 4 bases separated the two germline ends. The germline CDR1 and CDR2 sequences are LGHNT and FRNRAP. CDR3 in amino acids: CASGFVNTEAFF. The CDR3, as DNA: TGTGCTAGTGGTTTTGTCAACACTGAAGCTTTCTTT.

With respect to this clonotype: Since a much larger clone is just one base distant, this may be a read error. The chain recombines TRBV4-1 with TRBJ2-5; 9 bases agree with TRBD1. Germline CDR1 reads MGHRA; CDR2 reads YSYEKL. The J segment lost 11 bases and the V segment lost 4 bases, leaving 14 bases of the junction unmatched. This CDR3 is 15 amino acids long. The CDR3: CASSPGTGNFGEQYF. CDR3 bases: TGCGCCAGCAGCCCTGGGACAGGGAATTTTGGTGAGCAGTACTTC.

The gene calls are TRBV20-1 and TRBJ2-3, with TRBD1 matching 8 bases. V gave up 3 bases and J gave up 2 bases; unmatched junction bases: 1. Germline V lookup: CDR1 DFQATT, CDR2 SNEGSKA (reference sequence). CDR3 size: 13 residues. CDR3 sequence: CSARQGATDTQYF. CDR3 sequence (DNA): TGCAGTGCTAGGCAGGGGGCCACAGATACGCAGTATTTT.

In its sample, this clonotype was seen a few times. V gene TRBV12-3 or TRBV12-4 combines with J gene TRBJ1-5, with a possible D match to TRBD1 (5 bases). The CDR3 totals 14 residues. Trimming left V 3 bases short and J 5 bases short, with 11 bases between. In DNA, the CDR3 is TGTGCCAGCAGTTTCTCGGGGCGGGATCAGCCCCAGCATTTT. This encodes CASSFSGRDQPQHF.

This clonotype has at least ten counts. The chain joins TRBV10-3 to TRBJ2-5; D remains unclear. The CDR3 has 11 amino acids. Deletions cut 2 bases from V and 13 bases from J, with 11 bases between. Looked up from germline, CDR1 is ENHRY and CDR2 is SYGVKD. The chain's CDR3 is CAISEGSRRYF. CDR3 bases: TGTGCCATCAGTGAGGGTTCCCGGCGGTACTTC.

The rearrangement links TRBV29-1 to TRBJ1-4; no reliable D call. From germline, CDR1 is SQVTM and CDR2 ANQGSEA. The V gene lost 6 bases and the J gene lost 4 bases, with 12 bases spanning the gap. The CDR3 extends over 13 amino acids. CDR3 sequence (DNA): TGCAGCGTGCAGACTGGGGATAATGAAAAACTGTTTTTT. It specifies CSVQTGDNEKLFF.

The chain uses TRBV9 and TRBJ2-1, with 10 bases matching TRBD1. Germline V lookup: CDR1 SGDLS, CDR2 YYNGEE. The CDR3 runs to 15 residues. The J segment lost 4 bases and the V segment lost 4 bases, leaving 5 bases of the junction unmatched. The CDR3 DNA follows: TGTGCCAGCAGCACCCCGGGACAGGGGTACAATGAGCAGTTCTTC. This codes for CASSTPGQGYNEQFF.

This clonotype showed up many times. One end of the junction does not line up with germline, which may come from a read error. The V call is TRBV29-1, the J call TRBJ2-4; 8 bases are shared with TRBD1. CDR3 length: 16 amino acids. Per germline, CDR1 SQVTM and CDR2 ANQGSEA. CDR3 protein: CSVEGRTGSGKNIQYF. Here the CDR3 DNA reads TGCAGCGTCGAAGGGCGGACAGGGTCGGGCAAAAACATTCAGTACTTC. Using reference TRBV29-1 and TRBJ2-4 for the parts outside the CDR3, the full variable domain is SAVISQKPSRDICQRGTSLTIQCQVDSQVTMMFWYRQQPGQSLTLIATANQGSEATYESGFVIDKFPISRPNLTFSTLTVSNMSPEDSSIYLCSVEGRTGSGKNIQYFGAGTRLSVL.

This clonotype came up many times. The J gene is TRBJ2-7, the V gene TRBV7-8; D is uncertain. The germline V gene encodes CDR1 SGHVS and CDR2 FQNEAQ. CDR3 length: 12 residues. V lost 2 bases and J lost 5, with 7 bases in between. The CDR3 coding sequence is TGTGCCAGCAGCTTAAGGCCCCACGAGCAGTACTTC. Translated, it gives CASSLRPHEQYF.